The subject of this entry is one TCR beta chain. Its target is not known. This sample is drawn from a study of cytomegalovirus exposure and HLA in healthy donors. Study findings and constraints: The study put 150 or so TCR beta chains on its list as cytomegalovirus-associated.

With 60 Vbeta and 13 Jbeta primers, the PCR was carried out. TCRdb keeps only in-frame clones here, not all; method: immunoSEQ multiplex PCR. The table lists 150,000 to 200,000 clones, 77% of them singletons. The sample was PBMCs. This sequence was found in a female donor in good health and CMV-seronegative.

The CDR3 reads CASSLQRGMNTEAFF. In DNA form, the CDR3 reads TGTGCCAGCAGCTTACAAAGGGGCATGAACACTGAAGCTTTCTTT. This chain links TRBV7-9 with TRBJ1-1, with D perhaps matching TRBD1 (5 bases). The V end was cut by 2 bases, the J end by 0 bases, with 10 bases between. This CDR3 has 15 amino acids. CDR1 SEHNR and CDR2 FQNEAQ come from the germline V gene (reference sequence).